Following are 14 T cell receptor beta chains from one sample sequenced in a study of cytomegalovirus exposure and HLA in healthy donors. Primers for the PCR totalled 60 Vbeta and 13 Jbeta. Profiled with immunoSEQ multiplex PCR; TCRdb holds only in-frame clones, not every one. Among 150,000 or so clones listed, under 70% were seen once. Source material: PBMCs. These receptors were obtained from a man aged 25 to 40 in good health and CMV-seropositive.

The chain joins TRBV28 to TRBJ2-7; TRBD2 agrees at 10 bases. Losses at the gene ends were 1 base for V and 4 bases for J; bases not matched to a gene: 4. The CDR3 runs 15 residues. Per the germline V gene, CDR1 is MDHEN and CDR2 is SYDVKM. CDR3 residues: CASSLLSGRGYEQYF. DNA of the CDR3: TGTGCCAGCAGTTTATTGAGCGGGAGGGGTTACGAGCAGTACTTC.

The CDR3 bases are TGTGCCAGCAGCCCCTATCTGACAGGGGTGGAAGAGCAGTACTTC. This translates into CASSPYLTGVEEQYF. The J gene is TRBJ2-7, the V gene TRBV9; TRBD1 matches 8 bases. The CDR3 contains 15 residues. V shed 4 bases, J shed 7 bases, and the junction held 13 bases outside the gene matches. CDR1 is SGDLS and CDR2 is YYNGEE in the germline V gene. The full variable domain, in which reference TRBV9 and TRBJ2-7 provide the parts outside the CDR3, is DSGVTQTPKHLITATGQRVTLRCSPRSGDLSVYWYQQSLDQGLQFLIQYYNGEERAKGNILERFSAQQFPDLHSELNLSSLELGDSALYFCASSPYLTGVEEQYFGPGTRLTVT.

This chain uses TRBV11-2 with TRBJ2-7; no clear D gene. V lost 2 bases and J 0 bases, leaving 14 bases between the germline ends. The germline gives CDR1 SGHAT, CDR2 FQNNGV. The CDR3 extends over 16 amino acids. The CDR3 is CASSLYGFSDSYEQYF. The CDR3 DNA reads as TGTGCCAGCAGCTTATACGGGTTCTCGGACTCCTACGAGCAGTACTTC.

This clone was counted once. The CDR3 region is CASSEPASGRDEQFF. CDR3 in DNA: TGTGCCAGCAGTGAACCGGCTAGCGGGCGGGATGAGCAGTTCTTC. This chain links TRBV2 with TRBJ2-1; 8 bases fit TRBD2. Per germline, CDR1 SNHLY and CDR2 FYNNEI. CDR3 length: 15 residues. Trimming took 2 bases from V and 8 from J; bases not matched to a gene: 8.

The J gene is TRBJ2-2, the V gene TRBV30, with 7 bases fitting TRBD1. Trimming cost V 5 bases and J 4 bases; bases outside gene matches: 7. The length of the CDR3 is 14 residues. In germline, CDR1 is GTSNPN, CDR2 SVGIG (reference sequence). CDR3 protein: CAWQTGVGTGELFF. DNA of the CDR3: TGTGCCTGGCAAACAGGGGTTGGCACCGGGGAGCTGTTTTTT.

The chain has TRBV15 and TRBJ1-1; a weak D match, TRBD1 (5 bases). Per the germline V gene, CDR1 is LNHNV and CDR2 is YYDKDF (reference sequence). V shed 8 bases and J shed 1 base, with 20 bases lying between them. The CDR3 is made up of 16 amino acids. In DNA, the CDR3 is TGTGCCACCCTTGGGGCGACAGTCGGAACGAACACTGAAGCTTTCTTT. Its translation is CATLGATVGTNTEAFF.

The chain combines TRBV7-9 with TRBJ2-3; D gene unclear. The V gene's germline CDR1 is SEHNR and CDR2 FQNEAQ (reference sequence). Trimming took off 5 bases at V and 4 bases at J, with 13 bases between the two ends. The CDR3 has 14 amino acids. The DNA for the CDR3 is TGTGCCAGCAGCCTCCCCTTAGGAGCAGATACGCAGTATTTT. Protein sequence: CASSLPLGADTQYF.

The rearrangement joins TRBV29-1 to TRBJ2-3, with D tentatively TRBD2 (6 bases). Germline CDR1 reads SQVTM; CDR2 reads ANQGSEA. The CDR3 has 14 amino acids. With 0 bases removed from V and 5 bases from J, the gap between germline ends came to 12 bases. CDR3 protein: CSVEDRGSGDTQYF. Here the CDR3 DNA reads TGCAGCGTTGAAGATCGGGGTAGCGGAGATACGCAGTATTTT.

This clone was seen a single time. V gene TRBV5-6 combines with J gene TRBJ2-5; D is unclear. CDR1 is SGHDT and CDR2 is YYEEEE in the germline V gene. The CDR3 is 17 residues long. V lost 2 bases and J 4 bases, leaving 21 bases between the germline ends. The CDR3 DNA reads as TGTGCCAGCAGCTTAGTTCTGGCCTCGGTCTCAGGAGAGACCCAGTACTTC. It translates to CASSLVLASVSGETQYF.

A few counts support this clone. The chain employs TRBV6-5 and TRBJ2-7, with 13 bases identical to TRBD2. Trimming cost V 8 bases and J 3 bases; bases outside gene matches: 4. The CDR3 is made up of 14 amino acids. Germline loops: CDR1 MNHEY, CDR2 SVGAGI. The CDR3 DNA sequence: TGTGCCAGCTTAGGACTAGCGGGAGTCTACGAGCAGTACTTC. Protein product: CASLGLAGVYEQYF.

The chain joins TRBV10-1 to TRBJ1-1; 7 bases align to TRBD1. The V segment lost 9 bases and the J segment 2 bases; nucleotides outside the gene matches: 6. The CDR3 totals 13 residues. Germline V gives CDR1 WNHNN, CDR2 SYGVQD (reference sequence). The DNA for the CDR3 is TGCGCCAGTAGGCAGGGGGTAAACACTGAAGCTTTCTTT. It encodes CASRQGVNTEAFF.

This clone has more than one count but fewer than ten. The chain has TRBV29-1 and TRBJ1-2, with 7 bases that match TRBD1. The CDR3 is 15 residues long. Germline lookup yields CDR1 SQVTM and CDR2 ANQGSEA. The J segment lost 1 base and the V segment lost 1 base, leaving 6 bases of the junction unmatched. In nucleotides, the CDR3 is TGCAGCGTTGAAGGAAGACAGGGTAGTAACTATGGCTACACCTTC. Encoded protein: CSVEGRQGSNYGYTF.

V usage is TRBV27 and J usage is TRBJ2-1; 8 bases align to TRBD1. J was trimmed by 4 bases and V by 5 bases; bases with no gene match: 4. The CDR3 length is 14 residues. Per germline, CDR1 MNHEY and CDR2 SMNVEV (reference sequence). CDR3 in amino acids: CASSVGTGYNEQFF. In nucleotides, the CDR3 is TGTGCCAGCAGTGTCGGGACAGGATACAATGAGCAGTTCTTC.

The genes are TRBV13 and TRBJ2-7, with TRBD1 matching 7 bases. The ends lost 3 bases at V and 2 bases at J; junction bases unmatched: 4. Germline CDR1 is PRHDT and CDR2 is FYEKMQ (reference sequence). This CDR3 region has 14 residues. The CDR3 sequence is CASSLRQGAYEQYF. The CDR3 DNA follows: TGTGCCAGCAGCTTGAGACAGGGAGCCTACGAGCAGTACTTC.